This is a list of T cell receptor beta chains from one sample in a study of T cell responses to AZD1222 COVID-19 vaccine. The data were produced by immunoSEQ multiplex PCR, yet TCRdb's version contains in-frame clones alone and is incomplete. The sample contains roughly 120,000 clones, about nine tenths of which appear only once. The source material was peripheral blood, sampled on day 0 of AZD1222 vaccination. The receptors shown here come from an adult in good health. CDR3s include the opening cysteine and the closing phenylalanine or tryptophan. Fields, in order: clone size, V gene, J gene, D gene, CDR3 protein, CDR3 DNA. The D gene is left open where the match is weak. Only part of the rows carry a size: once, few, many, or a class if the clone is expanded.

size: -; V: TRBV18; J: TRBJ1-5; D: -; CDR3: CASSPTVASNQPQHF; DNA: TGTGCCAGCTCACCAACTGTCGCTAGCAATCAGCCCCAGCATTTT
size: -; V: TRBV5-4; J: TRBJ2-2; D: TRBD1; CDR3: CASSPGQEYTGELFF; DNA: TGTGCCAGCAGCCCCGGACAGGAGTACACCGGGGAGCTGTTTTTT
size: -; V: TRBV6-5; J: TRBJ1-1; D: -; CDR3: CASSRRNQGNTEAFF; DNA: TGTGCCAGCAGTCGGAGGAATCAGGGTAACACTGAAGCTTTCTTT
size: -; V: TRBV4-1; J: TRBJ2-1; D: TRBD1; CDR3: CASSGFGWDRGNEQFF; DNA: TGCGCCAGCAGTGGGTTCGGCTGGGACAGGGGCAATGAGCAGTTCTTC
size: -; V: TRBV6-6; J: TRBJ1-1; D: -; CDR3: CASSYSQGIIEAFF; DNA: TGTGCCAGCAGTTACTCACAGGGTATTATTGAAGCTTTCTTT
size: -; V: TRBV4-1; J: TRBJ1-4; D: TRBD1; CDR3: CASSQGGTGGEKLFF; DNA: TGCGCCAGCAGCCAGGGCGGGACAGGGGGGGAAAAACTGTTTTTT
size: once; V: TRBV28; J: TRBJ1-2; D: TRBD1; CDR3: CASRKSRGSLGGYTF; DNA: TGTGCCAGCAGGAAATCCAGGGGGAGTTTAGGTGGCTACACCTTC
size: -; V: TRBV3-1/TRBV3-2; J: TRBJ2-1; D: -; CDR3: CASSHSRVGHADEQFF; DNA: TGTGCCAGCAGCCACTCCAGGGTAGGCCATGCCGATGAGCAGTTCTTC
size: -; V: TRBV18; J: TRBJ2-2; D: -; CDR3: CASSPLATGELFF; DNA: TGTGCCAGCTCACCACTAGCCACCGGGGAGCTGTTTTTT
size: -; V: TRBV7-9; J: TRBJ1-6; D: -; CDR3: CASSLTPEGSPLHF; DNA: TGTGCCAGCAGCCTGACCCCAGAAGGTTCACCCCTCCACTTT
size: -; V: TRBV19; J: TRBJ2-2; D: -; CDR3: CASSIVPSRDTGELFF; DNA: TGTGCCAGTAGTATAGTGCCCAGTCGCGACACCGGGGAGCTGTTTTTT
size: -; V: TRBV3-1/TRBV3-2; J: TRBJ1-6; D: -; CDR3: CASSQEAIINSPLHF; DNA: TGTGCCAGCAGCCAAGAAGCCATTATTAATTCACCCCTCCACTTT
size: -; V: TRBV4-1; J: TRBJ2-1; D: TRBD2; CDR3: CASSQEGLAGARLEQFF; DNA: TGCGCCAGCAGCCAAGAGGGACTAGCGGGAGCCCGGCTGGAGCAGTTCTTC
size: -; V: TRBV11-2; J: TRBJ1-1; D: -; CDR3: CASSSPRLWKNTEAFF; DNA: TGTGCCAGCAGCTCCCCTCGGCTGTGGAAGAACACTGAAGCTTTCTTT
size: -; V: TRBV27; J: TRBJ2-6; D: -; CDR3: CASSLIGANVLTF; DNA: TGTGCCAGCAGTTTAATTGGGGCCAACGTCCTGACTTTC
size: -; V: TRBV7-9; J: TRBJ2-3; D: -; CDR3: CASSWGTSTDTQYF; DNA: TGTGCCAGCAGCTGGGGGACTAGCACAGATACGCAGTATTTT
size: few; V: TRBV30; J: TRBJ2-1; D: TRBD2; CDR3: CAWSGGTRSYNEQFF; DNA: TGTGCCTGGAGTGGCGGGACTAGGTCCTACAATGAGCAGTTCTTC
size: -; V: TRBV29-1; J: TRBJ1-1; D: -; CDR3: CSVGGPGDTEAFF; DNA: TGCAGCGTGGGGGGGCCCGGGGACACTGAAGCTTTCTTT
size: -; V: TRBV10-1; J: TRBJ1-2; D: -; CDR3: CASSEQGNYGYTF; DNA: TGCGCCAGCAGTGAGCAGGGCAACTATGGCTACACCTTC
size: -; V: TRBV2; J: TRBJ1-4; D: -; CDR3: CASAPLMDEKLFF; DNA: TGTGCCAGCGCCCCTCTTATGGATGAAAAACTGTTTTTT
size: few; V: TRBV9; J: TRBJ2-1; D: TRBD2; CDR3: CASSPSGSSYNEQFF; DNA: TGTGCCAGCAGCCCTAGCGGGAGCTCCTACAATGAGCAGTTCTTC
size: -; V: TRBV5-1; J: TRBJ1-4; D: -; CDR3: CASSLVGTATNEKLFF; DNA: TGCGCCAGCAGCTTAGTAGGGACTGCAACTAATGAAAAACTGTTTTTT
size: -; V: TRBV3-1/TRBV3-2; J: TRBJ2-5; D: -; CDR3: CASSQERRYQETQYF; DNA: TGTGCCAGCAGCCAAGAAAGGCGGTACCAAGAGACCCAGTACTTC
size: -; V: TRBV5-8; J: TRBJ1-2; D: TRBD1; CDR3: CASSLRAGGYGYTF; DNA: TGTGCCAGCAGCTTGAGAGCAGGGGGCTATGGCTACACCTTC
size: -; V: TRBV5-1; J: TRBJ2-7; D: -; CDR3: CASSQGLGGYEQYF; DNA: TGCGCCAGCAGCCAGGGACTCGGAGGCTACGAGCAGTACTTC
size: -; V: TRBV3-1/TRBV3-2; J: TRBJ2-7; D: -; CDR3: CASSPGQRYEQYF; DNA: TGTGCCAGCAGCCCTGGTCAGCGCTACGAGCAGTACTTC
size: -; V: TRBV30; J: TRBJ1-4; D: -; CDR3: CAWSGGRGEKLFF; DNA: TGTGCCTGGAGCGGGGGGCGAGGTGAAAAACTGTTTTTT
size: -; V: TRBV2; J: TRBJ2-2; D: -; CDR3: CASTDHNTGELFF; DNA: TGTGCCAGCACGGACCATAACACCGGGGAGCTGTTTTTT
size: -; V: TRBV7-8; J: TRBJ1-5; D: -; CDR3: CASSLGEFQPQHF; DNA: TGTGCCAGCAGCTTAGGAGAATTTCAGCCCCAGCATTTT